The sequence of this TCR beta chain was determined in a study of blood T cell repertoires in COVID-19. Looking at the study overall: Acute-phase and convalescent COVID-19 samples originated in the United States, Italy and Spain. PBMCs, B-cell-depleted T cells, or T cells were the source of the cDNA or gDNA that made up the material.

Per the study methods: Reference gene primer amplification yielded estimated nucleated cell counts. This table comes from immunoSEQ multiplex PCR, and its TCRdb copy is limited to in-frame clones, with some not included. V and J calls and clone size are those listed in that table; D and trimming were worked out from the DNA. In the table there are about 170,000 clones, under 90% of which are singletons. This clone appeared once. The ends were cut back, 4 bases at V and 4 bases at J, with 14 bases in the middle. The CDR3 runs 15 residues. Germline CDR1 reads MDHEN; CDR2 reads SYDVKM. Sequencing was carried out using peripheral blood. The sequence was obtained from a woman aged 80 or over with acute or convalescent COVID-19. J is TRBJ2-1 and V is TRBV28; a possible D gene is TRBD2 (5 bases). The CDR3 DNA reads TGTGCCAGCAGTTCCATCGGCAGCGGATACAATGAGCAGTTCTTC. Encoded protein: CASSSIGSGYNEQFF.